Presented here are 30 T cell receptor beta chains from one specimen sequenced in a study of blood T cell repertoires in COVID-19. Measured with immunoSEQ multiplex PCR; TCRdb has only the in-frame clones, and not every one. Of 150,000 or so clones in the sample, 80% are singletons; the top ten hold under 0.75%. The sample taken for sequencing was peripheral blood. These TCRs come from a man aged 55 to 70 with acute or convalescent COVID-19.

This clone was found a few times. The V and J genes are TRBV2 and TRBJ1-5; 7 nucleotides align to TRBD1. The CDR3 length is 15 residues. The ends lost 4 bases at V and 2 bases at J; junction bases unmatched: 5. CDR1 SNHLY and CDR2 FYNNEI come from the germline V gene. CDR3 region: CASSGRQGRNQPQHF. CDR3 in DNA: TGTGCCAGCAGTGGGAGACAGGGACGCAATCAGCCCCAGCATTTT.

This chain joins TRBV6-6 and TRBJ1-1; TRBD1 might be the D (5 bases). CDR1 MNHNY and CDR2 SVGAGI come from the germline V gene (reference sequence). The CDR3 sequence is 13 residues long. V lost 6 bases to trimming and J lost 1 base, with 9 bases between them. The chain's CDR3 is CASRPGQNTEAFF. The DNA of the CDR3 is TGTGCCAGCAGGCCTGGACAGAACACTGAAGCTTTCTTT.

CDR3 sequence: CASSLTGGNTIYF. The CDR3, as DNA: TGTGCCAGCAGTTTAACAGGGGGGAACACCATATATTTT. The chain couples TRBV27 to TRBJ1-3; 8 bases agree with TRBD1. This CDR3 region has 13 residues. J lost 7 bases, V lost 2 bases, and 1 base had no gene match. CDR1 is MNHEY and CDR2 is SMNVEV in the germline V gene (reference sequence).

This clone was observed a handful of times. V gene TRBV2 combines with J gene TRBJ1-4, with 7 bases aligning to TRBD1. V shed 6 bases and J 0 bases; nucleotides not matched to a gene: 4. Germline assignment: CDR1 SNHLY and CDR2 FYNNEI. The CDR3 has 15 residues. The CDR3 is CASRTGTATNEKLFF. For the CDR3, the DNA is TGTGCCAGCAGAACCGGGACAGCAACTAATGAAAAACTGTTTTTT.

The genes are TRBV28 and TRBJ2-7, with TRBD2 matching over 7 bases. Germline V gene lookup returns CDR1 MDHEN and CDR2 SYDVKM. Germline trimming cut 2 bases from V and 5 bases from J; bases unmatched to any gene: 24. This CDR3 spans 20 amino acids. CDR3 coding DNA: TGTGCCAGCAGTTTAATTGCCCCGGGACTAAAGGACGGGTACGACCACGAGCAGTACTTC. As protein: CASSLIAPGLKDGYDHEQYF.

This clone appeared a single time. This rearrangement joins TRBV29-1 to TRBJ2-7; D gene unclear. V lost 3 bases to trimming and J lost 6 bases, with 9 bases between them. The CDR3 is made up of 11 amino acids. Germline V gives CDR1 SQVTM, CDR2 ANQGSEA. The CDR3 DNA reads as TGCAGCGTTGAGGCGGCGATCGAGCAGTACTTC. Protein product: CSVEAAIEQYF.

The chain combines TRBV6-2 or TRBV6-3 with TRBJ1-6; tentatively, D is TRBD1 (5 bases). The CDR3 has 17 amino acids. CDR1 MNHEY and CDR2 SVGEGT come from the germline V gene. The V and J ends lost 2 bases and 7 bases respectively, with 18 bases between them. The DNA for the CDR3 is TGTGCCAGCAGTTACGGGGCCTCAGGGAGGCGGAATTCACCCCTCCACTTT. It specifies CASSYGASGRRNSPLHF.

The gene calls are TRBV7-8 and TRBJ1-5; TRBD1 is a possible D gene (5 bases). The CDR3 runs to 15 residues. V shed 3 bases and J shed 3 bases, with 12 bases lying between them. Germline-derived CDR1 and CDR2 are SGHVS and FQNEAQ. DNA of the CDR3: TGTGCCAGCAGCTTTAGGCGGGGACTCAATCAGCCCCAGCATTTT. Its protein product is CASSFRRGLNQPQHF.

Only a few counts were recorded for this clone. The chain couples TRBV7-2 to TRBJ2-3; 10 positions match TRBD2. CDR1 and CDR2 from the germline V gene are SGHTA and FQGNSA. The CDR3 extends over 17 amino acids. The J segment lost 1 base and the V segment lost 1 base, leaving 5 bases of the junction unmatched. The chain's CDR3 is CASSLGPLAGGTDTQYF. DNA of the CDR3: TGTGCCAGCAGCTTAGGACCCCTAGCGGGGGGCACAGATACGCAGTATTTT.

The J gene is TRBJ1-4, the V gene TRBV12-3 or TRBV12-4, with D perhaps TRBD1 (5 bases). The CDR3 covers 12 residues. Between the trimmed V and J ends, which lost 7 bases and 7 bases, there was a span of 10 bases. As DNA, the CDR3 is TGTGCCAGCAACCTTAGGGGTGAAAAACTGTTTTTT. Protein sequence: CASNLRGEKLFF.

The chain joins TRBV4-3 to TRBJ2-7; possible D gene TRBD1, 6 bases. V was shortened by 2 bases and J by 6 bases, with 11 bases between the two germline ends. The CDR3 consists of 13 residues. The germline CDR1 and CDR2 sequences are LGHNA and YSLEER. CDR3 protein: CASSQTGQSEQYF. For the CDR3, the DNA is TGCGCCAGCAGCCAAACCGGACAGTCCGAGCAGTACTTC.

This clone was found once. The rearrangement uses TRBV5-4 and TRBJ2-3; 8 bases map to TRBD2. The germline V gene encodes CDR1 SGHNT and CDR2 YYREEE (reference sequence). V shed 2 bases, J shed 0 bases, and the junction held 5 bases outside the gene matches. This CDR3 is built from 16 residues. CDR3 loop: CASSFSSGGSTDTQYF. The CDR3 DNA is TGTGCCAGCAGCTTCTCCAGCGGGGGTAGCACAGATACGCAGTATTTT. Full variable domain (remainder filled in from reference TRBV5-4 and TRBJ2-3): ETGVTQSPTHLIKTRGQQVTLRCSSQSGHNTVSWYQQALGQGPQFIFQYYREEENGRGNFPPRFSGLQFPNYSSELNVNALELDDSALYLCASSFSSGGSTDTQYFGPGTRLTVL.

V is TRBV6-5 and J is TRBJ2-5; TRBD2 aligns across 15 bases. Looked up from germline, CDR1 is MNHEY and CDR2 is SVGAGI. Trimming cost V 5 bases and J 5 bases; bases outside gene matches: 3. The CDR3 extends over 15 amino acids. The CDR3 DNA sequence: TGTGCCAGCAGTCCCGGACTAGCGGGAGGGGAGACCCAGTACTTC. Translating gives CASSPGLAGGETQYF.

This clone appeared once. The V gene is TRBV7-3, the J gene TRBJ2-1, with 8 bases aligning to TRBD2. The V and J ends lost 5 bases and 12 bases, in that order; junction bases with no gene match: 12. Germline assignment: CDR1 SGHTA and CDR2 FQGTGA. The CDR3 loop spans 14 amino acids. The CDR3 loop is CASSMGLENSPQFF. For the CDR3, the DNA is TGTGCCAGCAGCATGGGACTAGAGAATTCACCGCAGTTCTTC.

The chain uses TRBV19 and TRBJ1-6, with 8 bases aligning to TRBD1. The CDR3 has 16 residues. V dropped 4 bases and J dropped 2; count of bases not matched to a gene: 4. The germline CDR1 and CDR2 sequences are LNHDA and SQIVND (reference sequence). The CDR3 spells CASSRTGWTYNSPLHF. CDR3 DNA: TGTGCCAGTAGTAGGACAGGGTGGACCTATAATTCACCCCTCCACTTT.

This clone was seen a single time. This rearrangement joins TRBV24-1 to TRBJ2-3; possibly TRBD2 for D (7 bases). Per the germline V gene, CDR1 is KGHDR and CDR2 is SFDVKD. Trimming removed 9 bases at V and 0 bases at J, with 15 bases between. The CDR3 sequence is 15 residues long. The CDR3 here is CATSSGGLSTDTQYF. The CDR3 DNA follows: TGTGCCACCTCCTCGGGGGGCTTGAGCACAGATACGCAGTATTTT.

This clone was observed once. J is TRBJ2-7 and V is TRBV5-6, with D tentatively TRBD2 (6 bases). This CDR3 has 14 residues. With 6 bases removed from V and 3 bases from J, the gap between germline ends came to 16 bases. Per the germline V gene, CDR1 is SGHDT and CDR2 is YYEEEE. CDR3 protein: CASKTNGGFYEQYF. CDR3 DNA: TGTGCCAGCAAGACTAACGGGGGTTTCTACGAGCAGTACTTC.

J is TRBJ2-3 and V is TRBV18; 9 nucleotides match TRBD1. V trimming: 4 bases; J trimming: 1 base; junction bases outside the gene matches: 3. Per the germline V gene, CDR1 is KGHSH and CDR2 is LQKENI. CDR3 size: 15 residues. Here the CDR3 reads CASSQTGGGTDTQYF. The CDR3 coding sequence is TGTGCCAGCTCACAAACAGGGGGCGGCACAGATACGCAGTATTTT.

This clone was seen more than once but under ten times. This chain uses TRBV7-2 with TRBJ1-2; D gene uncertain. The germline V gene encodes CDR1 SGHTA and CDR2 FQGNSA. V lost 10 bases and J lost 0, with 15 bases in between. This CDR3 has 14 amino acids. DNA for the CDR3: TGTGCCATCTCAGCCCAGGACTCTAACTATGGCTACACCTTC. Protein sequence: CAISAQDSNYGYTF.

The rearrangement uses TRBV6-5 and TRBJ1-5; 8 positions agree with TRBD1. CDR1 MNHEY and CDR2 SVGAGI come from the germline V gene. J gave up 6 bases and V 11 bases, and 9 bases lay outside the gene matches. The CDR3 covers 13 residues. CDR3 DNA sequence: TGTGCCGGACAGGGAGGGGATGGTCAGCCCCAGCATTTT. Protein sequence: CAGQGGDGQPQHF.

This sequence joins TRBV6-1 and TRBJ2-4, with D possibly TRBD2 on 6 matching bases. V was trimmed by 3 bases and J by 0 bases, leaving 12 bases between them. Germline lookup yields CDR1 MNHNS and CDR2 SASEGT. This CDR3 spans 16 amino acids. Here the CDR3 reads CASSDWRDLAKNIQYF. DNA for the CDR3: TGTGCCAGCAGTGATTGGCGGGATCTAGCCAAAAACATTCAGTACTTC.

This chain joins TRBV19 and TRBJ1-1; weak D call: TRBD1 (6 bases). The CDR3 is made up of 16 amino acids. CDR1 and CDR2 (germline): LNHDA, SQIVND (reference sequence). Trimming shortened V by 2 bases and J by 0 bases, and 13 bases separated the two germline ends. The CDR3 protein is CASSINRAGVNTEAFF. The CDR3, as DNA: TGTGCCAGTAGTATAAATAGGGCAGGGGTGAACACTGAAGCTTTCTTT. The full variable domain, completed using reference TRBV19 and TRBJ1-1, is DGGITQSPKYLFRKEGQNVTLSCEQNLNHDAMYWYRQDPGQGLRLIYYSQIVNDFQKGDIAEGYSVSREKKESFPLTVTSAQKNPTAFYLCASSINRAGVNTEAFFGQGTRLTVV.

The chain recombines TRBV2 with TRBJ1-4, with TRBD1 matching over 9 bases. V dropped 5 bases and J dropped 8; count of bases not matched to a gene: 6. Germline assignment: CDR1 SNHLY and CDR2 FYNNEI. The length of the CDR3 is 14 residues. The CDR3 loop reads CASSLQGAGEKLFF. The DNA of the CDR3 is TGTGCCAGCAGTCTACAGGGGGCAGGGGAAAAACTGTTTTTT.

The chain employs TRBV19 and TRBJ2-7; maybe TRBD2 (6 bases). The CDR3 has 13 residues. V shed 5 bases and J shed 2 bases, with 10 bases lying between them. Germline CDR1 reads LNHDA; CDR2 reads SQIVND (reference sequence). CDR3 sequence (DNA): TGTGCCAGTAGTCCCGGCGGGGCCTACGAGCAGTACTTC. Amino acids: CASSPGGAYEQYF.

The CDR3 coding sequence is TGTGCCAGCTCACCCGGACAGGGATCCTACAATGAGCAGTTCTTC. It encodes CASSPGQGSYNEQFF. This rearrangement joins TRBV18 to TRBJ2-1; the match to TRBD1 covers 8 bases. CDR3 length: 15 residues. The germline CDR1 and CDR2 sequences are KGHSH and LQKENI. Losses at the gene ends were 3 bases for V and 1 base for J; bases not matched to a gene: 2.

CDR3 region: CATFTPRGETQYF. The DNA of the CDR3 is TGTGCCACATTTACGCCGCGAGGGGAGACCCAGTACTTC. The rearrangement links TRBV10-3 to TRBJ2-5; TRBD2 is a possible D gene (5 bases). In germline, CDR1 is ENHRY, CDR2 SYGVKD. The CDR3 consists of 13 residues. V was clipped by 10 bases and J by 5 bases, with 17 bases between them.

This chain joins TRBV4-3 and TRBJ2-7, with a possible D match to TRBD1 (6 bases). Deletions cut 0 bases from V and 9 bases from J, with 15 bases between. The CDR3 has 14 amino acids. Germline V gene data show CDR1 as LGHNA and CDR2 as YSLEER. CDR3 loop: CASSQDKGHPGQYF. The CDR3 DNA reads TGCGCCAGCAGCCAAGATAAGGGACACCCCGGGCAGTACTTC.

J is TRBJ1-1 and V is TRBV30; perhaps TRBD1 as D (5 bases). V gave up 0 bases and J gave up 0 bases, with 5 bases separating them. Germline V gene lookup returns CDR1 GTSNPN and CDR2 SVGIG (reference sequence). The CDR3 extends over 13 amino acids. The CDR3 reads CAWSVQVNTEAFF. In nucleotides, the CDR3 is TGTGCCTGGAGTGTACAGGTGAACACTGAAGCTTTCTTT.

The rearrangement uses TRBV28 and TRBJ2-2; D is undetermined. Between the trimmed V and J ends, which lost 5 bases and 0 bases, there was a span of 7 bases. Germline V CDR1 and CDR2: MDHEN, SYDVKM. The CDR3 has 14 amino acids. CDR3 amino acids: CASSRSANTGELFF. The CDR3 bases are TGTGCCAGCAGTCGGTCCGCGAACACCGGGGAGCTGTTTTTT.

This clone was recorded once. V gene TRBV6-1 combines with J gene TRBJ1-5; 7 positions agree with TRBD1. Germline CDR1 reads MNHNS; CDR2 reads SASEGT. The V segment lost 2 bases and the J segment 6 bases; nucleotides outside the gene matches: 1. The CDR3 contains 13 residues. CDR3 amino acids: CASSEHRGQPQHF. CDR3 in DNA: TGTGCCAGCAGTGAACACAGGGGTCAGCCCCAGCATTTT.